This T cell receptor beta chain was identified during a study of blood T cell repertoires in COVID-19. V dropped 2 bases and J dropped 4 bases, with 14 bases sitting between them. The germline CDR1 and CDR2 sequences are SNHLY and FYNNEI. CDR3 length: 15 residues. Assay used: immunoSEQ multiplex PCR; TCRdb lists only in-frame clones, some missing. The sample holds fewer than 250,000 clones, 70% to 90% seen once. This clone was seen a few times. This chain connects TRBV2 to TRBJ1-1, with a possible D match to TRBD1 (5 bases). The TCR was taken from a woman between 40 and 50 years old with acute or convalescent COVID-19. The sequencing sample was made of peripheral blood. CDR3 loop: CASSERRGRSTEAFF. CDR3 sequence (DNA): TGTGCCAGCAGTGAACGGCGGGGGAGGAGCACTGAAGCTTTCTTT.